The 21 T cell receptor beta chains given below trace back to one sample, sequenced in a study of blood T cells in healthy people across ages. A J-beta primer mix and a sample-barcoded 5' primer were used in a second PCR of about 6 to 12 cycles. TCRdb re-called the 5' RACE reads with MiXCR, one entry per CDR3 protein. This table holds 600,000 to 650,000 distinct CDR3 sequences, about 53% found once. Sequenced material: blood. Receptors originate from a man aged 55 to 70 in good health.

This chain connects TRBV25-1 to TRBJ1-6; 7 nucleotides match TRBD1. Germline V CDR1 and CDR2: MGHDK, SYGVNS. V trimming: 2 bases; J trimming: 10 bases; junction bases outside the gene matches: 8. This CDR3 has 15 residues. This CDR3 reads CASSEEQGVGSPLHF. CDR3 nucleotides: TGTGCCAGCAGTGAAGAGCAGGGGGTTGGATCACCCCTCCACTTT.

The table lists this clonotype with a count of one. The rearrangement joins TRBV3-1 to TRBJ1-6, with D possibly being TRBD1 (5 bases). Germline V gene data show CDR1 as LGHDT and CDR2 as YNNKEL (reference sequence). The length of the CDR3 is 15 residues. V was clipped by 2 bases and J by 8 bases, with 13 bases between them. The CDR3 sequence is CASSQTQGYDSPLHF. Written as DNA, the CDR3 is TGTGCCAGCAGCCAAACGCAGGGTTACGATTCACCCCTCCACTTT.

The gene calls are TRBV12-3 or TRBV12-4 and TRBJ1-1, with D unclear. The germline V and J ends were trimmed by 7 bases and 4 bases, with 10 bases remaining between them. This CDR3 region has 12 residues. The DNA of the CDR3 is TGTGCCAGCACCCCGGGTGGCACTGAAGCTTTCTTT. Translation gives CASTPGGTEAFF.

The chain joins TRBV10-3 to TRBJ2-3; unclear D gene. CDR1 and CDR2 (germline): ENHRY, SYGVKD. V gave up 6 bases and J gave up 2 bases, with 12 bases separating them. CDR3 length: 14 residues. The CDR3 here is CAIRAMVSTDTQYF. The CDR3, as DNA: TGTGCCATCAGGGCCATGGTTTCCACAGATACGCAGTATTTT.

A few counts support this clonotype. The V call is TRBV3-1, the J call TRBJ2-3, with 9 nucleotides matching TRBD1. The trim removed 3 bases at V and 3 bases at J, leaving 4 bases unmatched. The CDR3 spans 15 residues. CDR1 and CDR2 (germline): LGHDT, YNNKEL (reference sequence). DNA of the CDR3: TGTGCCAGCAGCCAGGGACAGGGAGTGACAGATACGCAGTATTTT. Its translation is CASSQGQGVTDTQYF.

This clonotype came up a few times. The CDR3 DNA sequence: TGTGCCAGCAGCAACGTCGCTGAGGAGCAGCCCCAGCATTTT. Protein product: CASSNVAEEQPQHF. This chain connects TRBV5-5 to TRBJ1-5; D is unclear. Germline CDR1 reads SGHKS; CDR2 reads YYEKEE (reference sequence). Trimming removed 4 bases at V and 7 bases at J, with 15 bases between. The CDR3 totals 14 residues.

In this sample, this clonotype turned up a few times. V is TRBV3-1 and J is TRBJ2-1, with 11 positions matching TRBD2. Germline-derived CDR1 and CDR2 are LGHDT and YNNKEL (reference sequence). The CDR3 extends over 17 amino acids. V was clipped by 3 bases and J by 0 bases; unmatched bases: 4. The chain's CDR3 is CASSQTSGATSYNEQFF. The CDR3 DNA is TGTGCCAGCAGCCAGACTAGCGGGGCCACCTCCTACAATGAGCAGTTCTTC.

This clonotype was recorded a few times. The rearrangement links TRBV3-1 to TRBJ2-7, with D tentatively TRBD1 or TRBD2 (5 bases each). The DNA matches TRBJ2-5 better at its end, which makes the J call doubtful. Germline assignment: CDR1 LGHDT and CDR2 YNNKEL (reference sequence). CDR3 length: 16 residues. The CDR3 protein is CASSQDRDPQHETQYF. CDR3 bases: TGTGCCAGCAGCCAAGATAGGGACCCGCAACACGAGACCCAGTACTTC.

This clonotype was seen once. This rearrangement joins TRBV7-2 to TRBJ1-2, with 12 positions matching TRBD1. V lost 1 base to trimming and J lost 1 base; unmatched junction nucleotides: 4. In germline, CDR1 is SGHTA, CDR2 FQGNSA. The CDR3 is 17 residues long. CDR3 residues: CASSLGGQGALNYGYTF. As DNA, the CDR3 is TGTGCCAGCAGCTTAGGGGGACAGGGGGCACTTAACTATGGCTACACCTTC.

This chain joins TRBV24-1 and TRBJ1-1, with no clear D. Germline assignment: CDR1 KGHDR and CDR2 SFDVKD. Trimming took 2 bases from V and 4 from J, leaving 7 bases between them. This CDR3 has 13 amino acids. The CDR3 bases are TGTGCCACCAGTGATTCACATGGCACTGAAGCTTTCTTT. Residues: CATSDSHGTEAFF.

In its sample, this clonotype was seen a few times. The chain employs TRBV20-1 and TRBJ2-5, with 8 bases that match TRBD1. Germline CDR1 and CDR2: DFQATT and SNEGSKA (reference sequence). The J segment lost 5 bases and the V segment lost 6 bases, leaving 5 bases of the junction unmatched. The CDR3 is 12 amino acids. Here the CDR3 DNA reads TGCAGTGCCAGCAGGGGGCGGGAGACCCAGTACTTC. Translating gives CSASRGRETQYF.

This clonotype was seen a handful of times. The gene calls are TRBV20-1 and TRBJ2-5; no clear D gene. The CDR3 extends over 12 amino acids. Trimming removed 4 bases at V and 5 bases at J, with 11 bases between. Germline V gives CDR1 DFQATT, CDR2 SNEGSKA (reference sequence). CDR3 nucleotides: TGCAGTGCTAAAGATGCTGGGGAGACCCAGTACTTC. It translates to CSAKDAGETQYF.

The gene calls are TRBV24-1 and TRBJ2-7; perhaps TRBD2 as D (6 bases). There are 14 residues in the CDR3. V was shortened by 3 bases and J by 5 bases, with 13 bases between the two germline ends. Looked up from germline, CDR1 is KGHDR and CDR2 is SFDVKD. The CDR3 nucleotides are TGTGCCACCAGTGATGTACGGCGGGGCGACGAGCAGTACTTC. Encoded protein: CATSDVRRGDEQYF.

As DNA, the CDR3 is TGCGCCAGCAGCTTGAGTACAGCGGGGGAGGCGGAGACCCAGTACTTC. The encoded protein is CASSLSTAGEAETQYF. The genes are TRBV5-1 and TRBJ2-5; 8 nucleotides agree with TRBD2. J lost 5 bases, V lost 1 base, and 10 bases had no gene match. The V gene's germline CDR1 is SGHRS and CDR2 YFSETQ. The CDR3 runs 16 residues.

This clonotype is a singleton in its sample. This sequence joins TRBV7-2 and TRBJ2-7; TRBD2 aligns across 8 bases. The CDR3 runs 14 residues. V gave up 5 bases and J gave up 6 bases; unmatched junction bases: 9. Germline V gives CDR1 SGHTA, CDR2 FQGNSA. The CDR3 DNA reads TGTGCCAGCAGCCCCCGGGAGCGGGGGATCGAGCAGTACTTC. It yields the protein CASSPRERGIEQYF. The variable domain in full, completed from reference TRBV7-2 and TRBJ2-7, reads GAGVSQSPSNKVTEKGKDVELRCDPISGHTALYWYRQSLGQGLEFLIYFQGNSAPDKSGLPSDRFSAERTGGSVSTLTIQRTQQEDSAVYLCASSPRERGIEQYFGPGTRLTVT.

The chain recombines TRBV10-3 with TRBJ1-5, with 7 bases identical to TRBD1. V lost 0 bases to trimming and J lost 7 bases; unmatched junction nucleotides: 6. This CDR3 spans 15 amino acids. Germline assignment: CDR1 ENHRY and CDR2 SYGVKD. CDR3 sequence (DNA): TGTGCCATCAGTGAGTCTGAGGGGGCTGGGCAGCCCCAGCATTTT. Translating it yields CAISESEGAGQPQHF.

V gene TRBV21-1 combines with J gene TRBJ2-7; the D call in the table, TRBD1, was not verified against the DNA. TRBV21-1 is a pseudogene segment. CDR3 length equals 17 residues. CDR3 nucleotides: TGTGCCAGCAGCAAAGCTGGGGGGCAGCCAACCTCCTACGAGCAGTACTTC. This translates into CASSKAGGQPTSYEQYF.

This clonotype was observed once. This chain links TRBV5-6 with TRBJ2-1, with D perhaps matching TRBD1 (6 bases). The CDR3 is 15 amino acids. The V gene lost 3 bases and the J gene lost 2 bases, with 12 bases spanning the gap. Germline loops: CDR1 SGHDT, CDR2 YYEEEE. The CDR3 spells CASSSGTLPYNEQFF. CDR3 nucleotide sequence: TGTGCCAGCAGCTCCGGGACACTTCCCTACAATGAGCAGTTCTTC.

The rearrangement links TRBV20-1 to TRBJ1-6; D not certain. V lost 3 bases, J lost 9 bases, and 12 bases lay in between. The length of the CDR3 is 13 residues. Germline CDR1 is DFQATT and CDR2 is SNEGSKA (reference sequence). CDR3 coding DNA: TGCAGTGCTAGGGACCGCGGAGGTTCACCCCTCCACTTT. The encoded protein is CSARDRGGSPLHF.

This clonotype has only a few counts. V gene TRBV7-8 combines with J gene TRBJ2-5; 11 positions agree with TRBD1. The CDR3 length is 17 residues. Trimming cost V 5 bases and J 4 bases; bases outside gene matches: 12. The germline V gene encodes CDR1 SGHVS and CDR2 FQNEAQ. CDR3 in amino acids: CASSPTSGTGGTETQYF. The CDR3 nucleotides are TGTGCCAGCAGCCCAACTTCCGGGACAGGGGGAACAGAGACCCAGTACTTC.

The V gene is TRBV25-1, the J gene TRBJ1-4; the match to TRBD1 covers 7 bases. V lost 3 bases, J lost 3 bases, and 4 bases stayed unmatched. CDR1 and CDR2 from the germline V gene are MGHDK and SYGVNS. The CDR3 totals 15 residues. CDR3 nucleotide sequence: TGTGCCAGCAGTGACCACAGGGGAGCTAATGAAAAACTGTTTTTT. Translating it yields CASSDHRGANEKLFF.